This is a list of T cell receptor beta chains from one sample in a study of shared clonotypes between healthy human individuals. The data were produced by immunoSEQ multiplex PCR, yet TCRdb's version contains in-frame clones alone and is incomplete. This sample has more than 1 million clones, with 70% to 80% found just once. What was sequenced was memory CD4+ T cells from PBMCs. The origin of the receptors is a man between 18 and 29 years old in good health. Some clones in this sample may be carry-over from other donors' samples. The CDR3 runs from the conserved cysteine through the conserved F or W. The order of the fields is CDR3 length, V gene, D gene, J gene, clone size, CDR3 DNA, CDR3 protein. A D gene is named only where the DNA matches it firmly. Clone size is given for some rows only: seen once, a few or many times, or a class if the clone is expanded.

>14|TRBV7-2|.|TRBJ2-7|.
TGTGCCAGCAGTCGCCAAACTACCGCCTACGAGCAGTACTTC
CASSRQTTAYEQYF
>13|TRBV15|.|TRBJ2-6|.
TGTGCCACCAGCCCGTCTGGGGCCAACGTCCTGACTTTC
CATSPSGANVLTF
>13|TRBV28|.|TRBJ1-4|few
TGTGCCGCTCATGGGCAGGGTCCCGAAAAACTGTTTTTT
CAAHGQGPEKLFF
>14|TRBV6-5|.|TRBJ2-7|.
TGTGCCAGCAGTTATGGGCAGGGAACCTACGAGCAGTACTTC
CASSYGQGTYEQYF
>14|TRBV21-1|.|TRBJ2-4|many
TGTGCCTGCGCCCCGAATCCGGCAACGGACATTCAGTACTTC
CACAPNPATDIQYF
>15|TRBV7-8|.|TRBJ2-7|.
TGTGCCAGCAGCACTGAGTACCACAGTTCCTACGAGCAGTACTTC
CASSTEYHSSYEQYF
>13|TRBV5-1|.|TRBJ1-1|.
TGCGCCAGCAGCTCGCATCGCGGGACTGAAGCTTTCTTT
CASSSHRGTEAFF
>15|TRBV28|.|TRBJ1-2|.
TGTGCCAGCAGAATTACCTTTACAGGGACCTATGGCTACACCTTC
CASRITFTGTYGYTF
>15|TRBV10-2|TRBD2|TRBJ2-3|.
TGCGCCAGCACCCCTCTAGCGGGAGTCACAGATACGCAGTATTTT
CASTPLAGVTDTQYF
>15|TRBV6-6|.|TRBJ2-6|.
TGTGCCAGCAGTCGCCTCTTGTCTGGGGCCAACGTCCTGACTTTC
CASSRLLSGANVLTF
>14|TRBV12-2|.|TRBJ2-3|once
TGTGCAAGTCGGTCCGGGCCAATCCCAGATACGCAGTATTTT
CASRSGPIPDTQYF
>12|TRBV6-5|.|TRBJ2-1|.
TGTGCCAGCGGTCCGAAGCGGGATGAGCAGTTCTTC
CASGPKRDEQFF
>15|TRBV5-8|.|TRBJ2-6|.
TGTGCCAGCAGCCTAGACAGCCCTGGGGCCAACGTCCTGACTTTC
CASSLDSPGANVLTF
>14|TRBV5-4|TRBD2|TRBJ2-3|.
TGTGCCAGCACCCCAGGACTAGCGACAGATACGCAGTATTTT
CASTPGLATDTQYF
>17|TRBV4-2|TRBD1|TRBJ1-1|.
TGTGCCAGCAGCACCCGGGACAGCTCAATTCCCAACACTGAAGCTTTCTTT
CASSTRDSSIPNTEAFF
>22|TRBV15|.|TRBJ2-3|.
TGTGCCACCAGCAGAGATTCCGGACCTCAGAGGACGCCTTGGTCTAGCACAGATACGCAGTATTTT
CATSRDSGPQRTPWSSTDTQYF